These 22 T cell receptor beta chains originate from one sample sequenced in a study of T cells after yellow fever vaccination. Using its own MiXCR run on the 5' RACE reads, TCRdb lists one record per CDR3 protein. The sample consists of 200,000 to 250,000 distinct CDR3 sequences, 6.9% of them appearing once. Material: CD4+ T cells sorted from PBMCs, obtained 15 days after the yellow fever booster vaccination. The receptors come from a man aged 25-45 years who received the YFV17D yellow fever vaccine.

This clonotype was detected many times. The CDR3 DNA reads as TGCAGCGTTGAAGTTCAGGGGTGGTCCTACGAGCAGTACTTC. Its protein product is CSVEVQGWSYEQYF. The V call is TRBV29-1, the J call TRBJ2-7; tentatively, D is TRBD1 (6 bases). The CDR3 totals 14 residues. The V gene lost 1 base and the J gene lost 1 base, with 11 bases spanning the gap. Germline CDR1 and CDR2: SQVTM and ANQGSEA.

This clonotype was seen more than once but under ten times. The DNA of the CDR3 is TGTGCCAGCAGCTTAGCAATTGAAGGGGGCAGAAATGAGCAGTTCTTC. This codes for CASSLAIEGGRNEQFF. The chain joins TRBV7-8 to TRBJ2-1; 7 bases match TRBD1. The CDR3 is 16 residues long. V dropped 0 bases and J dropped 7; count of bases not matched to a gene: 9. From germline, CDR1 is SGHVS and CDR2 FQNEAQ.

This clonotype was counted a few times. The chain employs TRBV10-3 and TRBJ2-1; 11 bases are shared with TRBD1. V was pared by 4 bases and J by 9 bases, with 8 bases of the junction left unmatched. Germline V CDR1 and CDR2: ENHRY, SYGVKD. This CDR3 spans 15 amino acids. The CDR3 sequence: CAISAAGQGASEQFF. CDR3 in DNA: TGTGCCATCAGTGCCGCCGGACAGGGGGCAAGTGAGCAGTTCTTC.

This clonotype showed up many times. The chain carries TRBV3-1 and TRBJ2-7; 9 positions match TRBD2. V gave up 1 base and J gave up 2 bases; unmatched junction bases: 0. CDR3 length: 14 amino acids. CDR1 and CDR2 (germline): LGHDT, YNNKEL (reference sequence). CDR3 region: CASSQGLAAYEQYF. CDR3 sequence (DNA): TGTGCCAGCAGCCAAGGACTAGCGGCCTACGAGCAGTACTTC.

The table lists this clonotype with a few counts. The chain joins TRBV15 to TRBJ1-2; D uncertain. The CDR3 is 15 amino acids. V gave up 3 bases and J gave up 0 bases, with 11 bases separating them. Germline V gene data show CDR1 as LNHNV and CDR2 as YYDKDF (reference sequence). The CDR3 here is CATSRARGPNYGYTF. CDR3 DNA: TGTGCCACCAGCAGGGCCCGGGGTCCTAACTATGGCTACACCTTC.

CDR3 residues: CASRPGQGNTEAFF. The DNA of the CDR3 is TGCGCCAGCAGACCCGGACAGGGGAACACTGAAGCTTTCTTT. The gene calls are TRBV5-1 and TRBJ1-1; 8 bases agree with TRBD1. Looked up from germline, CDR1 is SGHRS and CDR2 is YFSETQ. V lost 5 bases and J lost 1; bases outside the gene matches: 4. This CDR3 spans 14 amino acids.

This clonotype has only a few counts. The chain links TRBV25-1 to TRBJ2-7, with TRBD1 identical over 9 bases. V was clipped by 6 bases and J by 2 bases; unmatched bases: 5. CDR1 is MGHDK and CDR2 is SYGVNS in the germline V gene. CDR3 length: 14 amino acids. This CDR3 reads CASRGTGNTYEQYF. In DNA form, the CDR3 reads TGTGCCAGCAGGGGGACAGGGAATACCTACGAGCAGTACTTC.

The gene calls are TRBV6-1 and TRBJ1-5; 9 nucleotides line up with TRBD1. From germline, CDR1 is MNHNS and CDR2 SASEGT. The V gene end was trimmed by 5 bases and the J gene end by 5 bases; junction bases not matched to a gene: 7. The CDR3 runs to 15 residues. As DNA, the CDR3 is TGTGCCAGCAGTCAGGACAGGGGCGGGTATCAGCCCCAGCATTTT. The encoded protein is CASSQDRGGYQPQHF.

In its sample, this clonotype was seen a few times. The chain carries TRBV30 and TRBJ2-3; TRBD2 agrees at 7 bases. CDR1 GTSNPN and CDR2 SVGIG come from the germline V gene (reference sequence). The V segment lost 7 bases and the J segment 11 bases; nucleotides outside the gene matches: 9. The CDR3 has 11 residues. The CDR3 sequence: CAYGREREQYF. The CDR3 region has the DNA TGTGCCTACGGGCGGGAGAGGGAGCAGTATTTT.

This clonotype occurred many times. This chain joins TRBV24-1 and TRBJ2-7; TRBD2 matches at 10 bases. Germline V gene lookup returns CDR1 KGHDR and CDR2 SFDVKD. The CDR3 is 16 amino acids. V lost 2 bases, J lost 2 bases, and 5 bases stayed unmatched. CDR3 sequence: CATSDSSGRAPYEQYF. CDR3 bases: TGTGCCACCAGTGATTCCAGCGGGAGGGCACCCTACGAGCAGTACTTC.

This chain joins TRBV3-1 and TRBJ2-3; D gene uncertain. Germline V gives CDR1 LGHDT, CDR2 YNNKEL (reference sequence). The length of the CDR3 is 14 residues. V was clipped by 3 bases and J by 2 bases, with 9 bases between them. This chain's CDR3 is CASSQYRSTDTQYF. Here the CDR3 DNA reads TGTGCCAGCAGCCAGTACAGATCCACAGATACGCAGTATTTT.

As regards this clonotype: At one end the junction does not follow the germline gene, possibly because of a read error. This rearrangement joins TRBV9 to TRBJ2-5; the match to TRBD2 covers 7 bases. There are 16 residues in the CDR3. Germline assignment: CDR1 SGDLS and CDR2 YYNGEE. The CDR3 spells CSSSVGGRARTETQYF. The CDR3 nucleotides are TGTTCCAGCAGCGTAGGTGGGAGGGCCCGGACAGAGACCCAGTACTTC.

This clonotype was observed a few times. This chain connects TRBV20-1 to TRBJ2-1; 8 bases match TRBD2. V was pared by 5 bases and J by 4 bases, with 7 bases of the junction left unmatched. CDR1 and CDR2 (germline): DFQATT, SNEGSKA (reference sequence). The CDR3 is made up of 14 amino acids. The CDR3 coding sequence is TGCAGTGCTTCCGGGACTAGTTTTTACAATGAGCAGTTCTTC. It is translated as CSASGTSFYNEQFF.

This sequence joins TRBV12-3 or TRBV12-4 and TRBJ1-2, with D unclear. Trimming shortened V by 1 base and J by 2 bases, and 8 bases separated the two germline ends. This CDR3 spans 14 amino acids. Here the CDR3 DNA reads TGTGCCAGCAGTTTAGGTACCAGAAACTATGGCTACACCTTC. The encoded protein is CASSLGTRNYGYTF.

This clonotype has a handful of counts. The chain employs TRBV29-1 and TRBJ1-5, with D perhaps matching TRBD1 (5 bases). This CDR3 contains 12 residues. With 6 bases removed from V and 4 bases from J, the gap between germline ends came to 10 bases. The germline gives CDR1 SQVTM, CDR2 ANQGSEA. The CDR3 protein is CSVGDGNQPQHF. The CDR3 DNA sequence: TGCAGCGTGGGGGACGGGAATCAGCCCCAGCATTTT.

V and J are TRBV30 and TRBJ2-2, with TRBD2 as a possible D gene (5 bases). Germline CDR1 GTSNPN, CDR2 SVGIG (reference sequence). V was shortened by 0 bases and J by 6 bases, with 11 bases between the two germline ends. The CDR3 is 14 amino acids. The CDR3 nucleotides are TGTGCCTGGAGTGTAGTGGCCGGGGCCGGGGAGCTGTTTTTT. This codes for CAWSVVAGAGELFF.

The CDR3 bases are TGTGCCAGCAGTTCCCCCAACACCGGGGAGCTGTTTTTT. Its translation is CASSSPNTGELFF. The J gene is TRBJ2-2, the V gene TRBV6-2 or TRBV6-3; no reliable D call. Trimming pared 4 bases from V and 2 bases from J, leaving 5 bases between. Germline-derived CDR1 and CDR2 are MNHEY and SVGEGT. The CDR3 length is 13 residues.

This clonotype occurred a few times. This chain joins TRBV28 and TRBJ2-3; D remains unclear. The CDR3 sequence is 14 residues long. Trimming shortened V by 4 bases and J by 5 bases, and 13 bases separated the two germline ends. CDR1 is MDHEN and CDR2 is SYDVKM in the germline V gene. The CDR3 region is CASSYVGREDTQYF. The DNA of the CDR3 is TGTGCCAGCAGTTACGTCGGAAGGGAAGATACGCAGTATTTT. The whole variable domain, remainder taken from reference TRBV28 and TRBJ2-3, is DVKVTQSSRYLVKRTGEKVFLECVQDMDHENMFWYRQDPGLGLRLIYFSYDVKMKEKGDIPEGYSVSREKKERFSLILESASTNQTSMYLCASSYVGREDTQYFGPGTRLTVL.

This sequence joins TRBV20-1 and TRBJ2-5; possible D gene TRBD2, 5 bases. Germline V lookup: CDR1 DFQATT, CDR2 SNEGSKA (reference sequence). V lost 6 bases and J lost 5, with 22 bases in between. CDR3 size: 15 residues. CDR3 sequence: CSAFSSVGGSETQYF. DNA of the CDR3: TGCAGTGCGTTTAGTAGCGTTGGTGGTTCGGAGACCCAGTACTTC.

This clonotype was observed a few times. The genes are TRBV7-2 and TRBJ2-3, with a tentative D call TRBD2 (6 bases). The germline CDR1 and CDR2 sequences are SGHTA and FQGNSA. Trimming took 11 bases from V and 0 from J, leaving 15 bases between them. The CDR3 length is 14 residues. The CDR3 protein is CAGGRVASTDTQYF. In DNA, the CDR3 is TGTGCCGGAGGGCGGGTGGCCAGCACAGATACGCAGTATTTT. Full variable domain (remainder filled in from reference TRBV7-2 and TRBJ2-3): GAGVSQSPSNKVTEKGKDVELRCDPISGHTALYWYRQSLGQGLEFLIYFQGNSAPDKSGLPSDRFSAERTGGSVSTLTIQRTQQEDSAVYLCAGGRVASTDTQYFGPGTRLTVL.

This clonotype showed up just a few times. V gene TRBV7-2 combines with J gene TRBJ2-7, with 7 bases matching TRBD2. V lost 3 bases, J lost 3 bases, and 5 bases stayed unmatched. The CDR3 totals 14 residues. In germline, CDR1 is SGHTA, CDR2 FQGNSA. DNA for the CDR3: TGTGCCAGCAGCTTTAAGCGGGACCTCTACGAGCAGTACTTC. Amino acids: CASSFKRDLYEQYF.

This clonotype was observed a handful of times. The CDR3 here is CASSLRDKYNEQFF. The CDR3 DNA reads as TGTGCCAGCAGCTTAAGGGACAAATACAATGAGCAGTTCTTC. V usage is TRBV7-3 and J usage is TRBJ2-1, with D possibly being TRBD1 (6 bases). The germline gives CDR1 SGHTA, CDR2 FQGTGA. CDR3 length: 14 amino acids. Trimming took off 1 base at V and 4 bases at J, with 8 bases between the two ends.